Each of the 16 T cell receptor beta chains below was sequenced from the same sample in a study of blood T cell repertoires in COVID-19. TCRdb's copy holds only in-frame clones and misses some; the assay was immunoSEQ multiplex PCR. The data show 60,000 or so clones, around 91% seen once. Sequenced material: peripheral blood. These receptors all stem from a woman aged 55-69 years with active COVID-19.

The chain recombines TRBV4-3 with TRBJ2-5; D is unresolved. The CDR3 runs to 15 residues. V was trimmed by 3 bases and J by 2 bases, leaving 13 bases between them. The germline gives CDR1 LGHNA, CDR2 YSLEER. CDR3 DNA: TGCGCCAGCAGCCAGCTTGGTGCGTCGCAAGAGACCCAGTACTTC. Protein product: CASSQLGASQETQYF.

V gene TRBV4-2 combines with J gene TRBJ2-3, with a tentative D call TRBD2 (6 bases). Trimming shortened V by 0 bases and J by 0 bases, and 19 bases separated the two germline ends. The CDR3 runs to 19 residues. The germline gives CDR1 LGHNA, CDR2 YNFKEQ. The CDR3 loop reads CASSQDPGVAVTSTDTQYF. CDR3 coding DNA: TGTGCCAGCAGCCAAGATCCGGGGGTAGCGGTCACCAGCACAGATACGCAGTATTTT.

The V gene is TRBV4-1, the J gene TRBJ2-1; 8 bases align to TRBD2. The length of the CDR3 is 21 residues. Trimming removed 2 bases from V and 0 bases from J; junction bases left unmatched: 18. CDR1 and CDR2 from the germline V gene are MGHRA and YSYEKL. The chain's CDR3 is CASSQLPRGGRDSSSYNEQFF. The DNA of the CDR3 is TGCGCCAGCAGCCAACTCCCCCGGGGGGGGCGAGACTCGAGCTCCTACAATGAGCAGTTCTTC.

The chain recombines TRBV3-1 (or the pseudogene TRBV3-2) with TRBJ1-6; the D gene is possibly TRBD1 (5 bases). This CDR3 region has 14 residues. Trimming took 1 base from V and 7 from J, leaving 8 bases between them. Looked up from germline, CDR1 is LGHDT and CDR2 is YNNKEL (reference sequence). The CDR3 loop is CASSQGQSNSPLHF. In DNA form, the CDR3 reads TGTGCCAGCAGCCAAGGACAGTCAAATTCACCCCTCCACTTT.

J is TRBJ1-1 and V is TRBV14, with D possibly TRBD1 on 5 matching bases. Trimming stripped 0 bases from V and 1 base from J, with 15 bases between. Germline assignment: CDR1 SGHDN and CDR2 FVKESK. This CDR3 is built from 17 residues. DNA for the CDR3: TGTGCCAGCAGCCAAGAGGGGCGGATCTACCCGAACACTGAAGCTTTCTTT. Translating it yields CASSQEGRIYPNTEAFF.

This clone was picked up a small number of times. The CDR3 coding sequence is TGTGCCTGGAGTGGGAGGGTAGCCACTGAAGCTTTCTTT. Its translation: CAWSGRVATEAFF. V and J are TRBV30 and TRBJ1-1; D is ambiguous. Trimming stripped 1 base from V and 4 bases from J, with 10 bases between. Per the germline V gene, CDR1 is GTSNPN and CDR2 is SVGIG (reference sequence). CDR3 length equals 13 residues. The entire variable domain, with the rest obtained from reference TRBV30 and TRBJ1-1, is as follows: SQTIHQWPATLVQPVGSPLSLECTVEGTSNPNLYWYRQAAGRGLQLLFYSVGIGQISSEVPQNLSASRPQDRQFILSSKKLLLSDSGFYLCAWSGRVATEAFFGQGTRLTVV.

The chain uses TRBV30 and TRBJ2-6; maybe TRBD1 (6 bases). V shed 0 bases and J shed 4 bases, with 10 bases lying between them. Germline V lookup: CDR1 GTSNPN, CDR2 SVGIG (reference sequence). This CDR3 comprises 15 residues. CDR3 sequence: CAWSVTGSGANVLTF. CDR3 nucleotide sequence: TGTGCCTGGAGTGTTACAGGGAGCGGGGCCAACGTCCTGACTTTC. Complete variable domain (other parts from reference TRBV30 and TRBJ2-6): SQTIHQWPATLVQPVGSPLSLECTVEGTSNPNLYWYRQAAGRGLQLLFYSVGIGQISSEVPQNLSASRPQDRQFILSSKKLLLSDSGFYLCAWSVTGSGANVLTFGAGSRLTVL.

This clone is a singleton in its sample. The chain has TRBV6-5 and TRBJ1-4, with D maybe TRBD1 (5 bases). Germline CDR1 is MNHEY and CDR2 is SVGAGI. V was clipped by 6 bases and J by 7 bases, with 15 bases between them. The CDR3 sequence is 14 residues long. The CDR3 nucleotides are TGTGCCAGCAGCCCCCAGGGCCCTAGTGAAAAACTGTTTTTT. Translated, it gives CASSPQGPSEKLFF.

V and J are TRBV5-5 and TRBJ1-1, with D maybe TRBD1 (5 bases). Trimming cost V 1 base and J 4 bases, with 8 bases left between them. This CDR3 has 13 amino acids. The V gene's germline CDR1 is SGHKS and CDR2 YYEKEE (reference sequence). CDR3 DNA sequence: TGTGCCAGCAGCTTGTTAGGGGCCACTGAAGCTTTCTTT. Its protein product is CASSLLGATEAFF.

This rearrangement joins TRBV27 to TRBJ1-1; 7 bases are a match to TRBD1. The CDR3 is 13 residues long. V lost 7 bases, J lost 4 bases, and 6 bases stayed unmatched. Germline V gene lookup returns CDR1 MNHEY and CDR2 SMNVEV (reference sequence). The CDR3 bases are TGTGCCAGCACACCGACAGGGCGCACTGAAGCTTTCTTT. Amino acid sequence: CASTPTGRTEAFF.

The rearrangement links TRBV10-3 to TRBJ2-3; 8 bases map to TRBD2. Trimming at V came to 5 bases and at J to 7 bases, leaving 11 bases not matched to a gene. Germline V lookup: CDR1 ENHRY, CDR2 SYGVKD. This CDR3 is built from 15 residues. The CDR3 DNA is TGTGCCATCAGTACCAGTGGGCGGGGGGTGAATACGCAGTATTTT. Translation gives CAISTSGRGVNTQYF.

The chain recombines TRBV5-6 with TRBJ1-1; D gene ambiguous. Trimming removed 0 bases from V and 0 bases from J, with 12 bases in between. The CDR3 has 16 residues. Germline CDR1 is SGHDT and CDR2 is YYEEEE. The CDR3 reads CASSLGRGRMNTEAFF. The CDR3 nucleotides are TGTGCCAGCAGCTTGGGGAGAGGGCGTATGAACACTGAAGCTTTCTTT. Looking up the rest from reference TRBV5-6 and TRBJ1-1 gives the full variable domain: DAGVTQSPTHLIKTRGQQVTLRCSPKSGHDTVSWYQQALGQGPQFIFQYYEEEERQRGNFPDRFSGHQFPNYSSELNVNALLLGDSALYLCASSLGRGRMNTEAFFGQGTRLTVV.

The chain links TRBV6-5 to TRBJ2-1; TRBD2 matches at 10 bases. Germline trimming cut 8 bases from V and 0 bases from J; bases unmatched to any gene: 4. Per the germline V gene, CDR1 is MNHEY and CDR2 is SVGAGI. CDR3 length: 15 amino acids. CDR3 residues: CASLWTSGSYNEQFF. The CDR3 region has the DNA TGTGCCAGCTTGTGGACTAGCGGCTCCTACAATGAGCAGTTCTTC.

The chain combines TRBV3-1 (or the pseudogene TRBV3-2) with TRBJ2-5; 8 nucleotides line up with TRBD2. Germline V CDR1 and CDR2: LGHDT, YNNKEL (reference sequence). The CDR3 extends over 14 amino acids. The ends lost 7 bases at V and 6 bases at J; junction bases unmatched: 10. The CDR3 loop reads CASTFGGATKTQYF. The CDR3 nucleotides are TGTGCCAGCACCTTCGGGGGGGCTACGAAGACCCAGTACTTC.

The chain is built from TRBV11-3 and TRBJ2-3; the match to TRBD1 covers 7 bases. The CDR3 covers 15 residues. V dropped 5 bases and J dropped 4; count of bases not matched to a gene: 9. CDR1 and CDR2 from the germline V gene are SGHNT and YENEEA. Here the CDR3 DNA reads TGTGCCAGCAGCCCCCGTCGACAGGGCGCAGATACGCAGTATTTT. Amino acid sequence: CASSPRRQGADTQYF.

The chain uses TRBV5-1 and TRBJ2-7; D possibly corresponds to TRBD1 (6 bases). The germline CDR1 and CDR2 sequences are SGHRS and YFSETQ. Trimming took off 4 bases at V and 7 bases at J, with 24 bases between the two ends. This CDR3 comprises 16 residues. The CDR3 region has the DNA TGCGCCAGCAGCCCCGGAACAGGGTCGGTCGTCCATGAGCAGTACTTC. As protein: CASSPGTGSVVHEQYF.